Listed below are T cell receptor beta chains from one sample, sequenced in a study of blood T cell repertoires in COVID-19. The method was immunoSEQ multiplex PCR; TCRdb's version includes in-frame clones alone and lacks a portion of them. Altogether about 160,000 clones are present, 80% to 90% being singletons, with the ten largest covering 3.5% to 4%. Sequencing used peripheral blood. These receptors were collected from a woman aged 70-85 years with acute or convalescent COVID-19. Each CDR3 is given with its conserved first and last residue. Fields, in order: D gene, CDR3 length, clone size, V gene, J gene, CDR3 protein, CDR3 DNA. The D gene is left open where the match is weak. Clone size appears in some rows only: once, few, many, or a class for an expanded clone.

-	16	-	TRBV4-3	TRBJ1-4	CASSQDPGGANEKLFF	TGCGCCAGCAGCCAAGATCCCGGGGGAGCGAATGAAAAACTGTTTTTT
TRBD2	15	few	TRBV5-6	TRBJ2-1	CASSGHRDYFNEQFF	TGTGCCAGCAGCGGCCACCGGGACTATTTTAATGAGCAGTTCTTC
-	14	-	TRBV4-2	TRBJ1-2	CASSQDMAYYGYTF	TGTGCCAGCAGCCAAGATATGGCTTACTATGGCTACACCTTC
-	14	-	TRBV7-8	TRBJ1-1	CASSPQYRAAEAFF	TGTGCCAGCAGCCCCCAGTACAGGGCGGCTGAAGCTTTCTTT
-	15	-	TRBV30	TRBJ2-2	CAWNHGGTNTGELFF	TGTGCCTGGAACCACGGGGGAACGAACACCGGGGAGCTGTTTTTT
-	13	-	TRBV19	TRBJ2-7	CASSVDRYNEQYF	TGTGCCAGTAGTGTCGACAGGTACAACGAGCAGTACTTC
TRBD2	17	-	TRBV6-2/TRBV6-3	TRBJ2-1	CASSRRAGTRGGNEQFF	TGTGCCAGCAGCCGAAGGGCCGGGACTAGGGGTGGTAATGAGCAGTTCTTC
TRBD2	19	-	TRBV19	TRBJ2-5	CASSRGGTSGRNPQETQYF	TGTGCCAGTAGTAGAGGGGGGACTAGCGGGAGAAACCCCCAAGAGACCCAGTACTTC
-	14	-	TRBV7-8	TRBJ2-5	CASSLAGHVISQYF	TGTGCCAGCAGCTTAGCGGGACATGTAATTTCCCAGTACTTC
-	18	-	TRBV7-8	TRBJ1-5	CASSLGLVGRGSNQPQHF	TGTGCCAGCAGCTTAGGTTTAGTCGGCAGAGGGAGTAATCAGCCCCAGCATTTT
TRBD1	15	-	TRBV4-3	TRBJ2-1	CASSQDRGQGNEQFF	TGCGCCAGCAGCCAAGATCGGGGACAGGGCAATGAGCAGTTCTTC
TRBD1	17	-	TRBV5-8	TRBJ2-5	CASIPWRGQGAGETQYF	TGTGCCAGCATCCCCTGGAGGGGACAGGGGGCGGGGGAGACCCAGTACTTC
-	15	-	TRBV2	TRBJ1-4	CASKRETIVNEKLFF	TGTGCCAGTAAGAGGGAAACGATCGTAAATGAAAAACTGTTTTTT
TRBD2	16	-	TRBV5-6	TRBJ2-1	CASSYRVLAGGFEQFF	TGTGCCAGCAGCTACAGGGTCCTAGCGGGAGGTTTCGAGCAGTTCTTC
TRBD1	13	-	TRBV5-4	TRBJ1-1	CASSLGGQGEAFF	TGTGCCAGCAGCTTGGGTGGACAGGGTGAAGCTTTCTTT
TRBD1	15	-	TRBV4-1	TRBJ1-6	CASSQGQGSGSPLHF	TGCGCCAGCAGCCAAGGACAGGGAAGCGGGTCACCCCTCCACTTT
TRBD1	14	-	TRBV10-2	TRBJ2-1	CASRGQEIYNEQFF	TGCGCCAGCAGGGGACAGGAGATCTACAATGAGCAGTTCTTC
TRBD1	13	once	TRBV18	TRBJ1-5	CASSQTGSQPQHF	TGTGCCAGCTCTCAGACAGGGTCTCAGCCCCAGCATTTT
-	15	-	TRBV7-2	TRBJ1-2	CASSLIRGISYGYTF	TGTGCCAGCAGCTTAATTCGGGGGATCAGCTATGGCTACACCTTC
-	16	-	TRBV19	TRBJ1-2	CASRPPDSFGYYGYTF	TGTGCCAGTAGACCCCCCGACAGCTTCGGCTACTATGGCTACACCTTC
TRBD2	14	-	TRBV9	TRBJ2-2	CASSPLSGTGELFF	TGTGCCAGCAGCCCTCTTAGCGGGACCGGGGAGCTGTTTTTT
-	14	once	TRBV7-2	TRBJ2-7	CASSLGQGVYEQYF	TGTGCCAGCAGCTTAGGGCAGGGTGTTTACGAGCAGTACTTC
-	16	-	TRBV5-6	TRBJ2-7	CASSSTFGLPLYEQYF	TGTGCCAGCAGCTCGACCTTCGGACTACCCCTTTACGAGCAGTACTTC
TRBD2	15	-	TRBV29-1	TRBJ2-5	CSVEDRTSGLETQYF	TGCAGCGTTGAAGATAGGACTAGTGGTTTGGAGACCCAGTACTTC
-	15	-	TRBV7-2	TRBJ1-3	CASSSRTASGNTIYF	TGTGCCAGCAGCTCAAGAACAGCCTCTGGAAACACCATATATTTT
-	14	-	TRBV4-1	TRBJ2-7	CASSQEDRFLEQYF	TGCGCCAGCAGCCAGGAGGACCGCTTCCTCGAGCAGTACTTC
-	12	-	TRBV19	TRBJ2-5	CACSQGRGTQYF	TGTGCCTGCTCACAGGGAAGGGGGACCCAGTACTTC
TRBD2	14	-	TRBV7-3	TRBJ2-1	CASSLSTSGNEQFF	TGTGCCAGCAGCTTAAGTACTAGCGGGAATGAGCAGTTCTTC
TRBD1	17	-	TRBV5-1	TRBJ1-1	CASSPDQGAYRYTEAFF	TGCGCCAGCAGCCCAGATCAGGGGGCATATCGGTACACTGAAGCTTTCTTT
-	16	-	TRBV9	TRBJ1-1	CASSVDPHRENTEAFF	TGTGCCAGCAGCGTAGACCCCCACAGGGAGAACACTGAAGCTTTCTTT
TRBD1	18	-	TRBV19	TRBJ1-6	CASSNGTGGAVLGSPLHF	TGTGCCAGTAGCAACGGGACAGGGGGCGCAGTGTTAGGTTCACCCCTCCACTTT
TRBD1	15	-	TRBV9	TRBJ1-1	CASSVGQGAPPEAFF	TGTGCCAGCAGCGTAGGACAGGGAGCTCCGCCTGAAGCTTTCTTT
TRBD1	13	-	TRBV30	TRBJ1-5	CAWKGTGNQPQHF	TGTGCCTGGAAAGGGACAGGGAATCAGCCCCAGCATTTT
TRBD1	19	-	TRBV15	TRBJ1-5	CATSRRSRQGTYSNQPQHF	TGTGCCACCAGCAGAAGGTCTCGACAGGGAACTTATAGCAATCAGCCCCAGCATTTT
-	14	-	TRBV6-2/TRBV6-3	TRBJ1-3	CASSYRDSGNTIYF	TGTGCCAGCAGTTATCGGGACTCTGGAAACACCATATATTTT
-	15	-	TRBV7-2	TRBJ2-5	CASSLEGGSASAQYF	TGTGCCAGCAGCTTAGAAGGCGGGTCTGCATCGGCCCAGTACTTC
-	15	-	TRBV11-2	TRBJ1-1	CASSLYGSGYTEAFF	TGTGCCAGCAGCTTATACGGGAGTGGGTACACTGAAGCTTTCTTT
-	13	few	TRBV7-2	TRBJ1-3	CASSIARENTIYF	TGTGCCAGCAGCATCGCCAGGGAAAACACCATATATTTT
-	14	-	TRBV28	TRBJ1-5	CASRVTRPNQPQHF	TGTGCCAGCAGGGTAACTCGCCCTAATCAGCCCCAGCATTTT
TRBD2	16	-	TRBV5-4	TRBJ2-1	CASSSPLAGSYNEQFF	TGTGCCAGCAGCTCTCCCCTAGCGGGCTCCTACAATGAGCAGTTCTTC
-	15	-	TRBV19	TRBJ2-3	CASSLRGSFGDTQYF	TGTGCCAGTAGTCTCCGGGGATCTTTCGGAGATACGCAGTATTTT
-	14	-	TRBV2	TRBJ2-3	CASSGQVSTDTQYF	TGTGCCAGCAGTGGGCAGGTTAGCACAGATACGCAGTATTTT
-	14	-	TRBV18	TRBJ1-5	CASSPGQVNQPQHF	TGTGCCAGCTCACCAGGGCAGGTGAATCAGCCCCAGCATTTT
-	14	-	TRBV7-3	TRBJ2-3	CASSKRGGGNTQYF	TGTGCCAGCAGCAAAAGGGGGGGCGGAAATACGCAGTATTTT
TRBD1	15	-	TRBV27	TRBJ2-7	CASSLSGTGRYEQYF	TGTGCCAGCAGTTTATCTGGGACAGGGCGCTACGAGCAGTACTTC
-	15	-	TRBV7-2	TRBJ1-1	CASSLVQLKGTEAFF	TGTGCCAGCAGCTTAGTACAGCTCAAGGGGACTGAAGCTTTCTTT
-	15	-	TRBV28	TRBJ1-1	CASSLDQGRLTEAFF	TGTGCCAGCAGTTTAGATCAGGGCAGGTTGACTGAAGCTTTCTTT
-	13	-	TRBV24-1	TRBJ2-7	CATSEANSYEQYF	TGTGCCACCAGTGAAGCTAACTCCTACGAGCAGTACTTC
TRBD1	17	-	TRBV7-2	TRBJ1-3	CASSLGSTGGTGNTIYF	TGTGCCAGCAGCTTAGGAAGCACAGGGGGTACTGGAAACACCATATATTTT